A single sample is the source of the 9 T cell receptor beta chains below, sequenced in a study of blood T cell repertoires in COVID-19. Assay used: immunoSEQ multiplex PCR; TCRdb lists only in-frame clones, some missing. In the table there are some 130,000 clones, 70% to 80% of which are singletons. The sequenced material came from peripheral blood. Receptor source: a man in his sixties with acute or convalescent COVID-19.

This chain connects TRBV5-1 to TRBJ2-1; 7 bases align to TRBD2. The V gene end was trimmed by 4 bases and the J gene end by 6 bases; junction bases not matched to a gene: 13. The CDR3 spans 16 residues. The V gene's germline CDR1 is SGHRS and CDR2 YFSETQ. The CDR3 protein is CASSDVAGLTGNEQFF. The CDR3, as DNA: TGCGCCAGCAGCGATGTAGCGGGCTTAACAGGCAATGAGCAGTTCTTC.

The rearrangement uses TRBV6-4 and TRBJ2-1; TRBD2 matches at 13 bases. The CDR3 is made up of 16 amino acids. In germline, CDR1 is MRHNA, CDR2 SNTAGT. With V trimmed by 6 bases and J by 9 bases, 11 bases remained unmatched. The CDR3: CASSPQLAGGGGEQFF. The DNA for the CDR3 is TGTGCCAGCAGCCCCCAACTAGCGGGAGGGGGAGGTGAGCAGTTCTTC.

The V and J genes are TRBV5-6 and TRBJ1-6, with 7 bases identical to TRBD1. The CDR3 runs to 15 residues. From germline, CDR1 is SGHDT and CDR2 YYEEEE. The J segment lost 5 bases and the V segment lost 5 bases, leaving 7 bases of the junction unmatched. The CDR3 protein is CASRQGQLNNSPLHF. The CDR3 DNA is TGTGCCAGCAGGCAGGGACAGCTTAATAATTCACCCCTCCACTTT.

This rearrangement joins TRBV12-3 or TRBV12-4 to TRBJ2-5; a possible D gene is TRBD2 (6 bases). V lost 5 bases and J 5 bases, leaving 12 bases between the germline ends. CDR3 size: 13 residues. CDR3 bases: TGTGCCAGCAGTCTTAGCGGTTTGGAGACCCAGTACTTC. Encoded protein: CASSLSGLETQYF.

The chain has TRBV19 and TRBJ1-2; D remains unclear. The V gene's germline CDR1 is LNHDA and CDR2 SQIVND (reference sequence). The CDR3 has 14 amino acids. Trimming shortened V by 4 bases and J by 0 bases, and 9 bases separated the two germline ends. The CDR3 coding sequence is TGTGCCAGTAGTACCATAGACACTAACTATGGCTACACCTTC. Residues: CASSTIDTNYGYTF. Together with reference TRBV19 and TRBJ1-2, the CDR3 gives the full variable domain: DGGITQSPKYLFRKEGQNVTLSCEQNLNHDAMYWYRQDPGQGLRLIYYSQIVNDFQKGDIAEGYSVSREKKESFPLTVTSAQKNPTAFYLCASSTIDTNYGYTFGSGTRLTVV.

The CDR3 region has the DNA TGTGCCAGCAGCTCTGGACTGGCTAATGAAAAACTGTTTTTT. It codes for CASSSGLANEKLFF. V gene TRBV3-1 (or the pseudogene TRBV3-2) combines with J gene TRBJ1-4; D is unclear. Germline V gives CDR1 LGHDT, CDR2 YNNKEL (reference sequence). V dropped 5 bases and J dropped 3 bases, with 10 bases sitting between them. The CDR3 loop spans 14 amino acids.

The rearrangement joins TRBV6-2 or TRBV6-3 to TRBJ2-7; D might be TRBD1 (6 bases). CDR1 is MNHEY, CDR2 SVGEGT, per germline. The length of the CDR3 is 13 residues. Between the trimmed V and J ends, which lost 4 bases and 2 bases, there was a span of 9 bases. CDR3 in amino acids: CASSSTGPYEQYF. DNA for the CDR3: TGTGCCAGCAGTTCGACAGGACCCTACGAGCAGTACTTC.

The chain has TRBV30 and TRBJ2-1; possibly TRBD2 for D (6 bases). V was trimmed by 0 bases and J by 2 bases, leaving 14 bases between them. CDR1 is GTSNPN and CDR2 is SVGIG in the germline V gene (reference sequence). The CDR3 covers 16 residues. DNA of the CDR3: TGTGCCTGGAGTGTAACCGGTAGCGGCCCCTACAATGAGCAGTTCTTC. Translating it yields CAWSVTGSGPYNEQFF.

The V call is TRBV7-2, the J call TRBJ1-2; D perhaps matches TRBD1 (5 bases). Germline V gives CDR1 SGHTA, CDR2 FQGNSA. V lost 1 base to trimming and J lost 0 bases, with 21 bases between them. The CDR3 is 19 residues long. This CDR3 is CASSLVPMGGGGTNYGYTF. CDR3 bases: TGTGCCAGCAGCTTAGTCCCGATGGGGGGTGGAGGAACTAACTATGGCTACACCTTC.